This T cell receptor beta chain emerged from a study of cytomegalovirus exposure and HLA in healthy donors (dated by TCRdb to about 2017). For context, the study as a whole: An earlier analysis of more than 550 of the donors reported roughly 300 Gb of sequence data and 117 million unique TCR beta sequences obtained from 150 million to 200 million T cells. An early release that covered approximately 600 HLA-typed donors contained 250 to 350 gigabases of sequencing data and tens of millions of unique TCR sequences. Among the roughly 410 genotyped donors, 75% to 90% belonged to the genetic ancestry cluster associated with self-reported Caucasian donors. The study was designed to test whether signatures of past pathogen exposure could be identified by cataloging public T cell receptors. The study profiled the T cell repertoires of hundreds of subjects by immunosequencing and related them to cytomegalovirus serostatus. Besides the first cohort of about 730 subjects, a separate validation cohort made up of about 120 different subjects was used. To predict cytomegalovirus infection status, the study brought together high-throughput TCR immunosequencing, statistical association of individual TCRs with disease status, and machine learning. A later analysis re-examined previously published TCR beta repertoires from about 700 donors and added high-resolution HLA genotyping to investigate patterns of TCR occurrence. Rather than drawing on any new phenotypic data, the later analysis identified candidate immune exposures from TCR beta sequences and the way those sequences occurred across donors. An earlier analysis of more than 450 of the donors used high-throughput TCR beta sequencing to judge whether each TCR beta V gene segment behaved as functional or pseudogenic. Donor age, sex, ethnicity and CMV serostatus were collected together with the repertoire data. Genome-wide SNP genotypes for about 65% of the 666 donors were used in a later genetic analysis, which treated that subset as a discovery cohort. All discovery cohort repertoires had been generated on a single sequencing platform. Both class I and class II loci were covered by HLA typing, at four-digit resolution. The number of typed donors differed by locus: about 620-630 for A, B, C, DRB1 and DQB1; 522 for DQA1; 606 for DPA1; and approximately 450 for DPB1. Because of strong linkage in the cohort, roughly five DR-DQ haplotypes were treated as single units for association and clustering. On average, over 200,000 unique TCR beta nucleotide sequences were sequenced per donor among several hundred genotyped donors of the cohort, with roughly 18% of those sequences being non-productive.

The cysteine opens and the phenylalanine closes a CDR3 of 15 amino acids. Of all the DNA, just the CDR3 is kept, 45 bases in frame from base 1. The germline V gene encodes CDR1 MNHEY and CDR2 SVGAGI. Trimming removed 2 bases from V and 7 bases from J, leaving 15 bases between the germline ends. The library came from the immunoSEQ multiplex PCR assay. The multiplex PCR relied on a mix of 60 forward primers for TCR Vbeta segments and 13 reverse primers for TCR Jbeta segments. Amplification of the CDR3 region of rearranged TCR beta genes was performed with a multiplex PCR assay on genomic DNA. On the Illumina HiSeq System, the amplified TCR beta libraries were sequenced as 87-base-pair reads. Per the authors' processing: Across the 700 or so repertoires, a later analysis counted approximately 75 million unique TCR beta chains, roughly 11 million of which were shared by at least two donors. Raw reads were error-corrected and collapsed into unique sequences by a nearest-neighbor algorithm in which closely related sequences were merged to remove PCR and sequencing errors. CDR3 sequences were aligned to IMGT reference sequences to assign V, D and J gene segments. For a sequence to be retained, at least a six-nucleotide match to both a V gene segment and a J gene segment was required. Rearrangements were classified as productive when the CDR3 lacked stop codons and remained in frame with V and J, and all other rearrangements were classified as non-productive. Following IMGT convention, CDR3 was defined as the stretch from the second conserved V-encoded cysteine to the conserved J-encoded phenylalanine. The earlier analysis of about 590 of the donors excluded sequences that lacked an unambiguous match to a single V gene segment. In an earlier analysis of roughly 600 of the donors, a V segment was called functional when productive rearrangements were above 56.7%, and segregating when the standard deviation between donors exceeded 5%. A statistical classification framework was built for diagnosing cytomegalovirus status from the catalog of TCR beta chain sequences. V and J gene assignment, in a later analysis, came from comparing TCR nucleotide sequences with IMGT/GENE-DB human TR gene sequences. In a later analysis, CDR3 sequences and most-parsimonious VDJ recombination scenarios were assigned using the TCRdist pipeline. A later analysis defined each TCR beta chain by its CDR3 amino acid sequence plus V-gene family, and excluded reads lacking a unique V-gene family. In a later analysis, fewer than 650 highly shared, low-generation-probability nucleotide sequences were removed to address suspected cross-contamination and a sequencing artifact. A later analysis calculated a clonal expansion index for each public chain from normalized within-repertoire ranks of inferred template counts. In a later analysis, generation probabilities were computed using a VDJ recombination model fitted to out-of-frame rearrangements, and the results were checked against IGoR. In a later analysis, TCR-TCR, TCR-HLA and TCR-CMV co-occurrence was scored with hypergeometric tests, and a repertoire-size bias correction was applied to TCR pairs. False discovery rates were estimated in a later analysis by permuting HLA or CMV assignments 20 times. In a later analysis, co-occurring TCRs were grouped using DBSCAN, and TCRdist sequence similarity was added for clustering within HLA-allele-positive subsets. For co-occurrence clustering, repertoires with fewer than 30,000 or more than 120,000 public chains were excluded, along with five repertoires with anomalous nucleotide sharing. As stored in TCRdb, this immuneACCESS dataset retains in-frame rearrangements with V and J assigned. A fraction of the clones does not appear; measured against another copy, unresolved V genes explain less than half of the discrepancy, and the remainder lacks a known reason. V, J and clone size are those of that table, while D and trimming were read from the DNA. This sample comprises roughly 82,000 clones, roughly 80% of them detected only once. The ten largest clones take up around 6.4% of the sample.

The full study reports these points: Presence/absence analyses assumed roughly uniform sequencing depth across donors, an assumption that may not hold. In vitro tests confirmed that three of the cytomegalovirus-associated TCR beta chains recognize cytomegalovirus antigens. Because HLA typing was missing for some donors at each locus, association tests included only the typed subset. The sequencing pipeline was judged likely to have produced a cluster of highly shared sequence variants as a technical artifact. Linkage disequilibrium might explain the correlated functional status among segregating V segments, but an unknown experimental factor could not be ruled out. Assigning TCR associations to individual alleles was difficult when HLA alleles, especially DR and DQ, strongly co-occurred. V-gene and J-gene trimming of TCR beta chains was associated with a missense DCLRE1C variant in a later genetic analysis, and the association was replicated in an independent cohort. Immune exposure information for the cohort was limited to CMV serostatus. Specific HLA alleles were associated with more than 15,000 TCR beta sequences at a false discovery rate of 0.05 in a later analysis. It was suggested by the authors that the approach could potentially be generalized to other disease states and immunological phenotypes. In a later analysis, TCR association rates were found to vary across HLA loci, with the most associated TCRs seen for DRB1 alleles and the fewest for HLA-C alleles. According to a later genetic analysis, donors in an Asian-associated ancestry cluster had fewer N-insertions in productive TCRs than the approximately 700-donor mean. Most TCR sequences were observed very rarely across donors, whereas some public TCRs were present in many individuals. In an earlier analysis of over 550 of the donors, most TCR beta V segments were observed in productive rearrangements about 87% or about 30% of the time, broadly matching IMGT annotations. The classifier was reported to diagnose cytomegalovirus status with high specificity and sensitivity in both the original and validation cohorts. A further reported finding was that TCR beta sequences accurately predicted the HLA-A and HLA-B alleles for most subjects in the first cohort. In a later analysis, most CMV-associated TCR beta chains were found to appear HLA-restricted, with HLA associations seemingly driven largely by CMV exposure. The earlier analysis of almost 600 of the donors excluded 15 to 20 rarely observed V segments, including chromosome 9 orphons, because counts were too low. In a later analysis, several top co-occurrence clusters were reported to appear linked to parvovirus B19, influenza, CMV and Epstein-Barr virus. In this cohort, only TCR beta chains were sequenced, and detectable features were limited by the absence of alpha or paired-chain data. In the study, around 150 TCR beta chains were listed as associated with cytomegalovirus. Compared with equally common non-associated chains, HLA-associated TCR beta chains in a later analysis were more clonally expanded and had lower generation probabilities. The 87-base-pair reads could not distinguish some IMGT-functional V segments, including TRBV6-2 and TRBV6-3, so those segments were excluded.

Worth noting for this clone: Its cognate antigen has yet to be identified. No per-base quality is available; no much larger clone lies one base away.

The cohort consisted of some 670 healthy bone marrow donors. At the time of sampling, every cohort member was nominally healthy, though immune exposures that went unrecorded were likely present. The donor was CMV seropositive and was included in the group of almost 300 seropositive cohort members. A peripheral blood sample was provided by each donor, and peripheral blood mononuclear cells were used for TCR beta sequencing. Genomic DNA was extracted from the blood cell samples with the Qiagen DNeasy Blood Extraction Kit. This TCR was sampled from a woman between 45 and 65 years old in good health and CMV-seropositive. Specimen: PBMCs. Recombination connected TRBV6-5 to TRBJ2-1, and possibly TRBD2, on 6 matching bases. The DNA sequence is TGTGCCAGCAGTTACAACGGGATAAGCGGGAATGAGCAGTTCTTC. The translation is CASSYNGISGNEQFF.